This TCR beta chain was documented in a study of T cell responses to AZD1222 COVID-19 vaccine. V trimming: 3 bases; J trimming: 5 bases; junction bases outside the gene matches: 6. CDR1 and CDR2 from the germline V gene are KGHDR and SFDVKD. The CDR3 runs to 15 residues. Study outcomes and limitations: Nearly half of unique spike-specific TCRs reportedly avoided B.1.351 and B.1.1.7 mutated regions. Two doses of AZD1222 preceded a rise in Spike-specific TCR breadth and depth. Baseline antibody screening turned up just six seropositive AZD1222 recipients.

The protocol was immunoSEQ multiplex PCR, while the TCRdb copy is restricted to in-frame clones and leaves out a portion. The sample includes about 180,000 clones, around 90% of them seen just once. This clone is a singleton in its sample. Its matching antigen is unknown. The rearrangement links TRBV24-1 to TRBJ2-5, with 9 bases fitting TRBD1. The sequenced sample was peripheral blood, obtained 28 days after the second AZD1222 dose. The clonotype was recovered from an adult who received the AZD1222 COVID-19 vaccine. CDR3 sequence (DNA): TGTGCCACCAGTGATCCCCTCGGACAGGGGGAGACCCAGTACTTC. Residues: CATSDPLGQGETQYF.